The rows below give T cell receptor beta chains drawn from one sample of a study of control samples from healthy donors and cancer patients. Some clones are missing from TCRdb's copy, which holds only in-frame ones; the method was immunoSEQ multiplex PCR. The profile shows 150,000 to 200,000 clones, approximately 90% of them singletons. Sequenced input: blood. The source of these receptors is a woman under 40 in good health. Both conserved end residues are part of each CDR3. D genes are given only for firm matches. A row's size may be missing; if present it is once, few, many or a size class.

TRBJ2-5 | once | TRBV11-3 | . | TGTGCCAGCAGCGCCGGGACTTTGGAGACCCAGTACTTC | CASSAGTLETQYF
TRBJ2-7 | few | TRBV19 | . | TGTGCCAGTAGTATCGGGGGCTACGAGCAGTACTTC | CASSIGGYEQYF
TRBJ2-5 | . | TRBV7-9 | TRBD1 | TGTGCCAGCAGCGTCGACAGGGTCGTTCAAGAGACCCAGTACTTC | CASSVDRVVQETQYF
TRBJ2-7 | . | TRBV4-1 | . | TGCGCCAGCAGCCAAGAAGGGACGGACGAGCAGTACTTC | CASSQEGTDEQYF
TRBJ1-5 | . | TRBV20-1 | . | TGCAGTGCCCCGGGCGGGCCCCAGCATTTT | CSAPGGPQHF
TRBJ2-7 | . | TRBV7-9 | TRBD2 | TGTGCCAGCAGCTTAGCCCGGGCTAGCGGGAGGCATGGAGAGCAGTACTTC | CASSLARASGRHGEQYF
TRBJ2-7 | . | TRBV6-2/TRBV6-3 | TRBD2 | TGTGCCAGCAGTTTCTTAGCGGGCTCCTACGAGCAGTACTTC | CASSFLAGSYEQYF
TRBJ2-7 | . | TRBV5-6 | TRBD1 | TGTGCCAGCAGCTTGCTCATAGGGGGCGGCGACGAGCAGTACTTC | CASSLLIGGGDEQYF
TRBJ2-3 | . | TRBV6-5 | . | TGTGCCAGCAGCCGGACTGCTGGGGGCACAGATACGCAGTATTTT | CASSRTAGGTDTQYF
TRBJ2-3 | . | TRBV24-1 | . | TGTGCCACCAGTGATCCCGGGACCCCTGGGGGTACGCAGTATTTT | CATSDPGTPGGTQYF
TRBJ1-3 | . | TRBV6-4 | TRBD1 | TGTGCCAACGACAGGGGGCTAGGAAACACCATATATTTT | CANDRGLGNTIYF
TRBJ1-5 | few | TRBV2 | . | TGTGCCAGCAGGCCCGGGTACAATCAGCCCCAGCATTTT | CASRPGYNQPQHF
TRBJ1-1 | . | TRBV30 | . | TGTGCCTGGGGGAACACTGAAGCTTTCTTT | CAWGNTEAFF
TRBJ1-5 | . | TRBV7-8 | . | TGTGCCAGCAGTGGAACCGGGACTGTAAATAGCAATCAGCCCCAGCATTTT | CASSGTGTVNSNQPQHF
TRBJ2-7 | . | TRBV7-6 | TRBD2 | TGTGCCAGCAGCCGTGAGGGACTAGCGGGAGGGCCAGGTGGATCTACCGAGCAGTACTTC | CASSREGLAGGPGGSTEQYF
TRBJ1-2 | . | TRBV2 | TRBD1 | TGTGCCAGCAGTTGGACAGGGGGCTTTGACTACACCTTC | CASSWTGGFDYTF
TRBJ1-3 | once | TRBV6-6 | . | TGTGCCAGCAGTACACCGACAGTTTCTGGAAACACCATATATTTT | CASSTPTVSGNTIYF
TRBJ2-7 | . | TRBV14 | . | TGTGCCAGCAGCTTACAGGGTTTCGAGCAGTACTTC | CASSLQGFEQYF
TRBJ2-6 | once | TRBV3-1/TRBV3-2 | . | TGTGCCAGCAGCAGGAAGGGCTCTGGGGCCAACGTCCTGACTTTC | CASSRKGSGANVLTF
TRBJ1-6 | . | TRBV27 | . | TGTGCCAGCAGCCGGGAGTTGAGCTCCTATAATTCACCCCTCCACTTT | CASSRELSSYNSPLHF
TRBJ1-2 | . | TRBV15 | TRBD1 | TGTGCCACCAGCAGAGTAGCGGGACAGGGCTATGGCTACACCTTC | CATSRVAGQGYGYTF
TRBJ1-5 | . | TRBV27 | . | TGTGCCAGCAGCCCGACAGTGAACAATCAGCCCCAGCATTTT | CASSPTVNNQPQHF
TRBJ1-1 | . | TRBV6-5 | TRBD1 | TGTGCCAGCCGGTTGGGCAGGGGGCCCACTGAAGCTTTCTTT | CASRLGRGPTEAFF
TRBJ1-4 | . | TRBV7-9 | . | TGTGCCAGCAGCTTTCCCGGGGAGGGTGAAAAACTGTTTTTT | CASSFPGEGEKLFF
TRBJ2-2 | once | TRBV4-1 | TRBD2 | TGCGCCAGCAGCCACTTAATGGCGGGAGCGATCGGGGAGCTGTTTTTT | CASSHLMAGAIGELFF
TRBJ1-5 | . | TRBV28 | . | TGTGCCAGCAGCTCGCTACAGGACTATAGCAATCAGCCCCAGCATTTT | CASSSLQDYSNQPQHF
TRBJ2-1 | . | TRBV19 | . | TGTGCCAGCCAGGACACCGGGCTTTACAATGAGCAGTTCTTC | CASQDTGLYNEQFF
TRBJ1-4 | . | TRBV18 | . | TGTGCCAGCTCAAAGGGGGCTAATGAAAAACTGTTTTTT | CASSKGANEKLFF
TRBJ2-3 | . | TRBV6-5 | TRBD2 | TGTGCCAGCCTTCTAGCGGGGAGCACAGATACGCAGTATTTT | CASLLAGSTDTQYF
TRBJ1-4 | few | TRBV6-1 | TRBD1 | TGTGCCAGCAGTGCTAGGACAGGGGGCGTGAGAACTAATGAAAAACTGTTTTTT | CASSARTGGVRTNEKLFF
TRBJ2-3 | . | TRBV5-4 | TRBD2 | TGTGCCAGCAGCCCAAGGACTAGCGCAGATACGCAGTATTTT | CASSPRTSADTQYF
TRBJ2-7 | once | TRBV6-4 | TRBD1 | TGTGCCACCCAGAGCCCGGGACAGTTCTACGAGCAGTACTTC | CATQSPGQFYEQYF
TRBJ2-7 | . | TRBV7-9 | TRBD2 | TGTGCCAGCAGTCAAGACGGCGGGACTAGCGGGTCCTACGAGCAGTACTTC | CASSQDGGTSGSYEQYF
TRBJ2-2 | once | TRBV2 | . | TGTGCCAGCAGTGAAGCGTCCTTGGGGGCTGGGGCCGGGGAGCTGTTTTTT | CASSEASLGAGAGELFF
TRBJ2-2 | . | TRBV5-1 | . | TGCGCCAGCAGCCTATGGAGCGGGAACACCGGGGAGCTGTTTTTT | CASSLWSGNTGELFF
TRBJ1-5 | . | TRBV27 | . | TGTGCCAGCAGTTCGTCACGCCCGTCCGCCAGGGTGGATCAGCCCCAGCATTTT | CASSSSRPSARVDQPQHF
TRBJ2-1 | . | TRBV6-2/TRBV6-3 | TRBD1 | TGTGCCAGCAGTTACGGAACAGGGGCCTACAATGAGCAGTTCTTC | CASSYGTGAYNEQFF
TRBJ1-6 | . | TRBV10-2 | . | TGCGCCAGCAGTGTTAGCCCTACCAAGAGCTCCTATAATTCACCCCTCCACTTT | CASSVSPTKSSYNSPLHF
TRBJ2-1 | once | TRBV7-2 | . | TGTGCCAGCAGCTTAGCGATCGGACTTGGGAATGAGCAGTTCTTC | CASSLAIGLGNEQFF
TRBJ2-1 | . | TRBV6-5 | TRBD2 | TGTGCCAGCCAGGGGCTAGCGGGAGGTCTGAATGAGCAGTTCTTC | CASQGLAGGLNEQFF
TRBJ2-2 | . | TRBV9 | . | TGTGCCAGCAGCGGGAGGGACACCGGGGAGCTGTTTTTT | CASSGRDTGELFF
TRBJ2-1 | . | TRBV2 | TRBD2 | TGTGCCAGCAGTGCGGGGACTAGCGGGAGTTTTGCCCTAGGCTCCTACAATGAGCAGTTCTTC | CASSAGTSGSFALGSYNEQFF
TRBJ1-2 | . | TRBV6-6 | TRBD1 | TGTGCCAGCAGTATAGGGGGCGTTAACTATGGCTACACCTTC | CASSIGGVNYGYTF
TRBJ1-1 | . | TRBV19 | . | TGTGCCAGTAGCCTCGGGAATATGAACACTGAAGCTTTCTTT | CASSLGNMNTEAFF